The table lists the clone carrying this T cell receptor beta chain with many counts. The antigen is unknown. V was pared by 4 bases and J by 6 bases, with 16 bases between. This CDR3 is 14 amino acids long. Germline V gives CDR1 MDHEN, CDR2 SYDVKM. TCRdb re-analysed the 5' RACE reads in MiXCR, keeping a single row per CDR3 protein. This sample yields about 20,000 distinct CDR3 sequences, of which roughly 6.1% are seen a single time; 5.5% to 8% belongs to the top ten. These data originate in a study of early T cells in non-severe SARS-CoV-2 infection. The wider study: Sequencing of unsorted whole blood was done on bulk RNA, leaving chains unpaired.

The study's findings and limits: Matching results from VDJdb favored anti-spike CD8 responses, leaving private and CD4 specificities undetected.

The TCR sequence derives from an adult who was a healthcare worker with PCR-confirmed SARS-CoV-2 infection or an uninfected control (not recorded which). V is TRBV28 and J is TRBJ2-7, with D perhaps matching TRBD2 (6 bases). The sequencing input was whole blood. The DNA of the CDR3 is TGTGCCAGCAGTTACCCTTCCGGGGGTGGCGAGCAGTACTTC. Its translation is CASSYPSGGGEQYF. Based on the CDR3 plus reference TRBV28 and TRBJ2-7, the full variable domain is DVKVTQSSRYLVKRTGEKVFLECVQDMDHENMFWYRQDPGLGLRLIYFSYDVKMKEKGDIPEGYSVSREKKERFSLILESASTNQTSMYLCASSYPSGGGEQYFGPGTRLTVT.